What follows are 21 T cell receptor beta chains derived from one specimen sequenced in a study of cytomegalovirus exposure and HLA in healthy donors. With 60 Vbeta and 13 Jbeta primers, the PCR was carried out. Clones were read by immunoSEQ multiplex PCR, and TCRdb kept only the in-frame ones, dropping some. Among under 150,000 clones listed, 65% to 75% were seen once. Sequenced: PBMCs. The receptors originated from a man in his sixties in good health and CMV-seronegative.

This sequence joins TRBV9 and TRBJ2-1; 10 nucleotides agree with TRBD2. This CDR3 is built from 16 residues. The junction had 4 bases not matched to a gene; V was cut back by 0 bases and J by 4 bases. Germline assignment: CDR1 SGDLS and CDR2 YYNGEE. CDR3 loop: CASSVGTSGAYNEQFF. Written as DNA, the CDR3 is TGTGCCAGCAGCGTAGGGACTAGCGGAGCTTACAATGAGCAGTTCTTC.

This clone has a handful of counts. At one of its ends the junction is not consistent with the germline gene, which may arise from a read error. This chain uses TRBV7-7 with TRBJ1-2; D remains ambiguous. Germline CDR1 reads SSHAT; CDR2 reads FNYEAQ (reference sequence). This CDR3 contains 12 residues. The CDR3: CASSLIWHPHTF. CDR3 coding DNA: TGTGCTAGCAGCTTAATTTGGCACCCTCACACCTTC.

This clone was picked up one time. The chain carries TRBV30 and TRBJ2-1; the match to TRBD2 covers 8 bases. J gave up 4 bases and V 4 bases, and 0 bases lay outside the gene matches. The CDR3 is made up of 12 amino acids. Germline V CDR1 and CDR2: GTSNPN, SVGIG (reference sequence). DNA for the CDR3: TGTGCCTGGACTAGCGGGTACAATGAGCAGTTCTTC. As protein: CAWTSGYNEQFF.

This clone was seen a few times. The chain carries TRBV18 and TRBJ2-7; no definite D call. Germline CDR1 is KGHSH and CDR2 is LQKENI. CDR3 length: 17 residues. Deletions cut 3 bases from V and 3 bases from J, with 21 bases between. CDR3 DNA: TGTGCCAGCTCACCTTTGGCAGGTCTACAACCCTTCTACGAGCAGTACTTC. Protein: CASSPLAGLQPFYEQYF.

The V and J genes are TRBV11-2 and TRBJ1-3; a possible D gene is TRBD1 (6 bases). The V end was cut by 1 base, the J end by 4 bases, with 17 bases between. This CDR3 region has 17 residues. Germline V CDR1 and CDR2: SGHAT, FQNNGV. The CDR3 DNA reads TGTGCCAGCAGCTTAGCCCTTGGATGGACAGCGGGAAACACCATATATTTT. This translates into CASSLALGWTAGNTIYF.

The chain joins TRBV29-1 to TRBJ2-7, with D possibly TRBD1 on 6 matching bases. Germline V lookup: CDR1 SQVTM, CDR2 ANQGSEA. Trimming removed 1 base at V and 10 bases at J, with 11 bases between. This CDR3 is 11 amino acids long. CDR3 sequence: CSVEAGGYQYF. The CDR3 DNA reads as TGCAGCGTTGAAGCTGGGGGCTACCAGTACTTC.

The rearrangement links TRBV5-1 to TRBJ2-5, with 7 bases fitting TRBD2. Germline assignment: CDR1 SGHRS and CDR2 YFSETQ. This CDR3 has 14 residues. After removal of 0 bases from V and 4 bases from J, the junction contained 3 bases not matched to a gene. The CDR3 here is CASSLEGRGETQYF. The CDR3 bases are TGCGCCAGCAGCTTGGAGGGGAGGGGAGAGACCCAGTACTTC.

This clone turned up a few times. The chain recombines TRBV9 with TRBJ2-7; 9 bases match TRBD2. V shed 2 bases, J shed 7 bases, and the junction held 4 bases outside the gene matches. The germline CDR1 and CDR2 sequences are SGDLS and YYNGEE. The CDR3 sequence is 13 residues long. This chain's CDR3 is CASSVGLAGEQYF. Written as DNA, the CDR3 is TGTGCCAGCAGCGTTGGGCTAGCGGGAGAGCAGTACTTC.

There are a few counts of this clone. This rearrangement joins TRBV12-5 to TRBJ2-5, with 9 nucleotides matching TRBD1. CDR1 LGHNT and CDR2 FRNRAP come from the germline V gene. The V gene end was trimmed by 7 bases and the J gene end by 3 bases; junction bases not matched to a gene: 3. The CDR3 has 13 amino acids. CDR3 region: CASARTGEETQYF. The CDR3, as DNA: TGTGCTAGTGCCCGGACAGGGGAAGAGACCCAGTACTTC.

In the case of this clone: Other DNA sequences of this sample code for an identical CDR3. J is TRBJ2-3 and V is TRBV18; perhaps TRBD1 as D (5 bases). Germline V gene data show CDR1 as KGHSH and CDR2 as LQKENI. The CDR3 has 13 residues. V shed 2 bases and J shed 3 bases, with 6 bases lying between them. Written as DNA, the CDR3 is TGTGCCAGCTCACCAAGACAGACAGATACGCAGTATTTT. Translation gives CASSPRQTDTQYF. Filled out from reference TRBV18 and TRBJ2-3, the complete variable domain reads NAGVMQNPRHLVRRRGQEARLRCSPMKGHSHVYWYRQLPEEGLKFMVYLQKENIIDESGMPKERFSAEFPKEGPSILRIQQVVRGDSAAYFCASSPRQTDTQYFGPGTRLTVL.

This clone appeared a single time. The chain combines TRBV6-6 with TRBJ2-1; TRBD2 aligns across 7 bases. Looked up from germline, CDR1 is MNHNY and CDR2 is SVGAGI (reference sequence). V gave up 6 bases and J gave up 0 bases; unmatched junction bases: 8. CDR3 length equals 16 residues. DNA for the CDR3: TGTGCCAGCAGGACCCTCGGGGGGACCTCCTACAATGAGCAGTTCTTC. Translation gives CASRTLGGTSYNEQFF.

This chain connects TRBV27 to TRBJ1-1; possible D gene TRBD1, 5 bases. There are 13 residues in the CDR3. Trimming cost V 0 bases and J 7 bases, with 9 bases left between them. Germline V gene data show CDR1 as MNHEY and CDR2 as SMNVEV (reference sequence). CDR3 amino acids: CASSLSGQVEAFF. As DNA, the CDR3 is TGTGCCAGCAGTTTATCGGGGCAGGTTGAAGCTTTCTTT.

The V call is TRBV9, the J call TRBJ2-7; TRBD1 aligns across 8 bases. The V and J ends lost 2 bases and 0 bases, in that order; junction bases with no gene match: 4. This CDR3 comprises 15 residues. The germline gives CDR1 SGDLS, CDR2 YYNGEE. This chain's CDR3 is CASSVGTGNSYEQYF. The DNA of the CDR3 is TGTGCCAGCAGCGTCGGGACAGGCAACTCCTACGAGCAGTACTTC.

V gene TRBV27 combines with J gene TRBJ2-6; possibly TRBD1 for D (5 bases). V was shortened by 3 bases and J by 5 bases, with 8 bases between the two germline ends. Germline CDR1 is MNHEY and CDR2 is SMNVEV (reference sequence). The CDR3 extends over 14 amino acids. This CDR3 reads CASSFLDRANVLTF. Here the CDR3 DNA reads TGTGCCAGCAGTTTCTTGGACAGGGCCAACGTCCTGACTTTC.

The V and J genes are TRBV19 and TRBJ2-5, with 8 bases fitting TRBD1. With 6 bases clipped from V and 0 bases from J, the junction kept 12 bases outside the gene matches. This CDR3 is built from 17 residues. Per the germline V gene, CDR1 is LNHDA and CDR2 is SQIVND (reference sequence). CDR3 sequence reads: CASSIGQGGSYQETQYF. CDR3 bases: TGTGCCAGTAGCATCGGACAGGGCGGGTCGTACCAAGAGACCCAGTACTTC.

The chain is built from TRBV15 and TRBJ1-5; 11 nucleotides match TRBD1. There are 14 residues in the CDR3. V was pared by 0 bases and J by 12 bases, with 4 bases of the junction left unmatched. The V gene's germline CDR1 is LNHNV and CDR2 YYDKDF (reference sequence). The CDR3 DNA is TGTGCCACCAGCAGAGATAAGGGACAGGGGGACCAGCATTTT. Translated, it gives CATSRDKGQGDQHF. The complete variable domain, with remaining parts taken from reference TRBV15 and TRBJ1-5, reads DAMVIQNPRYQVTQFGKPVTLSCSQTLNHNVMYWYQQKSSQAPKLLFHYYDKDFNNEADTPDNFQSRRPNTSFCFLDIRSPGLGDTAMYLCATSRDKGQGDQHFGDGTRLSIL.

The genes are TRBV9 and TRBJ2-2; weak D call: TRBD1 (6 bases). V was cut by 0 bases and J by 8 bases, with 17 bases left in between. This CDR3 is 16 amino acids long. The germline V gene encodes CDR1 SGDLS and CDR2 YYNGEE. In DNA, the CDR3 is TGTGCCAGCAGCGTAGAGTCCCAGGGGCCGGGGGGGGAGCTGTTTTTT. Its protein is CASSVESQGPGGELFF.

A few counts support this clone. DNA for the CDR3: TGTGCCAGCAGTTCCGGGACAGATAGCTCCTACGAGCAGTACTTC. Its translation is CASSSGTDSSYEQYF. The rearrangement joins TRBV27 to TRBJ2-7, with 7 bases lining up with TRBD1. Germline-derived CDR1 and CDR2 are MNHEY and SMNVEV (reference sequence). Trimming cost V 4 bases and J 0 bases; bases outside gene matches: 6. The CDR3 covers 15 residues.

This clone showed up just a few times. This chain joins TRBV6-1 and TRBJ1-1; D is uncertain. The germline V and J ends were trimmed by 4 bases and 7 bases, with 16 bases remaining between them. The CDR3 is 14 amino acids. Looked up from germline, CDR1 is MNHNS and CDR2 is SASEGT. CDR3 sequence reads: CASSVSWEAIEAFF. CDR3 nucleotides: TGTGCCAGCAGTGTTTCCTGGGAGGCAATTGAAGCTTTCTTT.

This clone has just one count. This chain joins TRBV28 and TRBJ2-5; the match to TRBD2 covers 9 bases. Unmatched junction bases numbered 4, after V lost 5 bases and J lost 0 bases. Germline V CDR1 and CDR2: MDHEN, SYDVKM. This CDR3 is 15 amino acids long. DNA of the CDR3: TGTGCCAGCAGTCCGGGACTAGCCAACCAAGAGACCCAGTACTTC. Translation: CASSPGLANQETQYF.

This chain uses TRBV7-2 with TRBJ1-5, with TRBD1 as a possible D gene (5 bases). In germline, CDR1 is SGHTA, CDR2 FQGNSA. This CDR3 is 16 amino acids long. Trimming removed 1 base at V and 2 bases at J, with 12 bases between. CDR3 region: CASSLDGRGGNQPQHF. CDR3 DNA: TGTGCCAGCAGCTTAGACGGGAGGGGTGGCAATCAGCCCCAGCATTTT.